What follows is one TCR beta chain and its context. Its target is not known. The data derive from a study of cytomegalovirus exposure and HLA in healthy donors. Primers included in the PCR were 60 Vbeta and 13 Jbeta primers. Clones were read by immunoSEQ multiplex PCR, and TCRdb kept only the in-frame ones, dropping some. This table holds about 70,000 clones, 65% to 70% found once. Study-wide results and limits: An analysis done earlier found most TCR beta V segments productive about 87% or about 30% of the time. There was a cluster of highly shared sequence variants that was likely a sequencing artifact. The authors later linked a missense DCLRE1C variant to TCR beta V- and J-gene trimming.

The CDR3 runs 16 residues. The ends were cut back, 1 base at V and 3 bases at J, with 13 bases in the middle. CDR1 MNHEY and CDR2 SMNVEV come from the germline V gene (reference sequence). Sequenced sample: PBMCs. The chain links TRBV27 to TRBJ2-1, with D possibly TRBD2 on 6 matching bases. The receptor was isolated from a man aged 40-55 years in good health and CMV-seropositive. The CDR3 region is CASSLLAGGLYNEQFF. Here the CDR3 DNA reads TGTGCCAGCAGTTTATTGGCCGGGGGACTCTACAATGAGCAGTTCTTC.